Detailed here is one TCR beta chain. The antigen is unknown. Sequencing was performed with immunoSEQ multiplex PCR; in TCRdb, only in-frame clones are kept and a portion is missing. In the table there are 140,000 to 150,000 clones, roughly 90% of which are singletons. This entry is derived from a study of T cell responses to AZD1222 COVID-19 vaccine. The study's findings and limits: White British donors predominated, females outnumbered males, and clonal diversity was possibly underestimated. Vaccine-related CD4 TCRs covered spike, predominating at 160-218 and 743-854. Nearly half of the spike-specific TCRs reportedly recognize variant regions that carry no mutations. Spike-specific TCR breadth and depth both grew after two AZD1222 doses.

Looked up from germline, CDR1 is LGHNA and CDR2 is YSLEER. The CDR3 consists of 16 residues. J gave up 8 bases and V 0 bases, and 9 bases lay outside the gene matches. The starting material was peripheral blood, obtained 28 days after the second AZD1222 dose. V is TRBV4-3 and J is TRBJ1-4; TRBD1 matches 7 bases. The clonotype originates from an adult who received the AZD1222 COVID-19 vaccine. CDR3 coding DNA: TGCGCCAGCAGCCAAGATGGAGGGGGCGGTCACGAAAAACTGTTTTTT. Amino acids: CASSQDGGGGHEKLFF.